Presented here are 14 T cell receptor beta chains from one specimen sequenced in a study of blood T cell repertoires in COVID-19. Using immunoSEQ multiplex PCR, the repertoire was profiled, and TCRdb retains in-frame clones only, with some absent. The sample yields about 42,000 clones, 90% seen once. Material: peripheral blood. These receptors all come from a man over 45 with active COVID-19.

This rearrangement joins TRBV30 to TRBJ1-2, with D hard to call. The CDR3 runs 12 residues. Trimming pared 2 bases from V and 8 bases from J, leaving 12 bases between. Per the germline V gene, CDR1 is GTSNPN and CDR2 is SVGIG (reference sequence). The CDR3 here is CAWSLSSGGYTF. For the CDR3, the DNA is TGTGCCTGGAGTTTGTCATCGGGGGGCTACACCTTC.

The genes are TRBV7-2 and TRBJ2-1; 8 bases agree with TRBD2. The CDR3 loop spans 14 amino acids. The junction had 3 bases not matched to a gene; V was cut back by 6 bases and J by 2 bases. Looked up from germline, CDR1 is SGHTA and CDR2 is FQGNSA. CDR3 coding DNA: TGTGCCAGCAGTTTGCGGGGGGCCTACAATGAGCAGTTCTTC. It specifies CASSLRGAYNEQFF.

This clone was observed a single time. The chain has TRBV28 and TRBJ1-2; D is unclear. Per germline, CDR1 MDHEN and CDR2 SYDVKM. The CDR3 consists of 13 residues. The V end was cut by 5 bases, the J end by 8 bases, with 15 bases between. In DNA, the CDR3 is TGTGCCAGCAGTGGAACAGTCCCGGGAGGCTACACCTTC. It specifies CASSGTVPGGYTF.

This clone was detected only a few times. The CDR3 nucleotides are TGTGCCAGCAGCTTATCTAGCGGGGTACGCGAGCAGTACTTC. Translation gives CASSLSSGVREQYF. This rearrangement joins TRBV7-9 to TRBJ2-7; 9 nucleotides agree with TRBD2. J was trimmed by 6 bases and V by 2 bases; bases with no gene match: 5. The length of the CDR3 is 14 residues. In germline, CDR1 is SEHNR, CDR2 FQNEAQ (reference sequence). Using reference TRBV7-9 and TRBJ2-7 for the parts outside the CDR3, the full variable domain is DTGVSQNPRHKITKRGQNVTFRCDPISEHNRLYWYRQTLGQGPEFLTYFQNEAQLEKSRLLSDRFSAERPKGSFSTLEIQRTEQGDSAMYLCASSLSSGVREQYFGPGTRLTVT.

The chain is built from TRBV5-1 and TRBJ2-1; 9 bases agree with TRBD1. V dropped 0 bases and J dropped 4; count of bases not matched to a gene: 2. The CDR3 has 15 amino acids. Germline assignment: CDR1 SGHRS and CDR2 YFSETQ. The CDR3 is CASSLGGTGYNEQFF. The CDR3 nucleotides read TGCGCCAGCAGCTTGGGCGGGACAGGGTACAATGAGCAGTTCTTC.

This chain links TRBV6-6 with TRBJ2-1, with 13 bases that match TRBD2. J gave up 7 bases and V 5 bases, and 2 bases lay outside the gene matches. The CDR3 extends over 14 amino acids. Germline CDR1 is MNHNY and CDR2 is SVGAGI (reference sequence). CDR3 DNA sequence: TGTGCCAGCAGTGCGACTAGCGGGGGGAATGAGCAGTTCTTC. Residues: CASSATSGGNEQFF.

This clone was observed a few times. The chain is built from TRBV7-3 and TRBJ2-5; D call uncertain. Between the trimmed V and J ends, which lost 2 bases and 4 bases, there was a span of 11 bases. This CDR3 region has 14 residues. CDR1 is SGHTA and CDR2 is FQGTGA in the germline V gene. The CDR3 DNA reads TGTGCCAGCAGCTTAGATCCAGGTTCAGAGACCCAGTACTTC. This sequence encodes CASSLDPGSETQYF.

The chain combines TRBV5-1 with TRBJ1-1; D remains ambiguous. The germline CDR1 and CDR2 sequences are SGHRS and YFSETQ. Trimming shortened V by 5 bases and J by 1 base, and 9 bases separated the two germline ends. The CDR3 contains 13 residues. This chain's CDR3 is CASSRIRNTEAFF. The CDR3 DNA reads TGCGCCAGCAGTCGTATCAGGAACACTGAAGCTTTCTTT.

The chain couples TRBV10-3 to TRBJ2-1; 10 positions match TRBD2. The CDR3 is 16 residues long. Germline CDR1 ENHRY, CDR2 SYGVKD. With 4 bases clipped from V and 2 bases from J, the junction kept 5 bases outside the gene matches. The CDR3 nucleotides read TGTGCCATCAGTGGGAATAGCGGGGGGACCTACAATGAGCAGTTCTTC. The encoded protein is CAISGNSGGTYNEQFF.

The V and J genes are TRBV4-1 and TRBJ2-3, with 7 nucleotides matching TRBD2. The CDR3 is 20 amino acids. Germline V gene data show CDR1 as MGHRA and CDR2 as YSYEKL. With V trimmed by 0 bases and J by 2 bases, 17 bases remained unmatched. CDR3 sequence reads: CASSQDYPPRQLAFTDTQYF. The CDR3 DNA reads TGCGCCAGCAGCCAAGATTACCCCCCCCGGCAACTAGCGTTCACAGATACGCAGTATTTT.

The rearrangement links TRBV5-4 to TRBJ2-7; D is possibly TRBD1 (6 bases). Trimming left V 4 bases short and J 6 bases short, with 17 bases between. CDR3 length: 14 amino acids. The germline V gene encodes CDR1 SGHNT and CDR2 YYREEE (reference sequence). DNA for the CDR3: TGTGCCAGCAGCCCCAGGGGTCCCCCCTCCGAGCAGTACTTC. Its protein is CASSPRGPPSEQYF.

The rearrangement links TRBV7-9 to TRBJ2-5; the D is unclear. The ends were cut back, 5 bases at V and 5 bases at J, with 15 bases in the middle. The germline V gene has CDR1 SEHNR and CDR2 FQNEAQ (reference sequence). The CDR3 covers 14 residues. The CDR3 spells CASSPLRGLETQYF. The CDR3 DNA reads as TGTGCCAGCAGCCCCTTGCGCGGTCTCGAGACCCAGTACTTC. The full variable domain, completed using reference TRBV7-9 and TRBJ2-5, is DTGVSQNPRHKITKRGQNVTFRCDPISEHNRLYWYRQTLGQGPEFLTYFQNEAQLEKSRLLSDRFSAERPKGSFSTLEIQRTEQGDSAMYLCASSPLRGLETQYFGPGTRLLVL.

The gene calls are TRBV24-1 and TRBJ2-7; 10 bases agree with TRBD1. This CDR3 is 15 amino acids long. CDR1 is KGHDR, CDR2 SFDVKD, per germline. The ends lost 3 bases at V and 4 bases at J; junction bases unmatched: 5. The CDR3 sequence: CATSDAGTGVYEQYF. As DNA, the CDR3 is TGTGCCACCAGTGATGCCGGGACAGGGGTATACGAGCAGTACTTC.

This clone has only one observation. J is TRBJ2-7 and V is TRBV7-2; D is ambiguous. Germline-derived CDR1 and CDR2 are SGHTA and FQGNSA. The CDR3 consists of 12 residues. V was cut by 3 bases and J by 7 bases, with 10 bases left in between. CDR3 sequence: CASSLGPGEQYF. The CDR3 DNA is TGTGCCAGCAGCTTGGGCCCTGGGGAGCAGTACTTC.